This TCR beta chain emerged from a study of shared clonotypes between healthy human individuals (TCRdb year 2020). For the wider study: A few men and a couple of women, aged 18 to 49 years, made up the cohort. For each donor, CD4 naive and CD4 memory were each given three plates, CD8 naive was given two plates, and CD8 memory was given one plate. To estimate repertoire size and how much clonotype sharing occurs between individuals, the study deeply sequenced the blood TCR repertoires of five healthy adults. To increase sequencing depth and limit assay-specific biases, different laboratories used diverse techniques to prepare libraries and sequence TCR repertoires. Per donor, leukapheresis produced somewhere between about 0.94 and 9.5 billion PBMCs.

Between the V and J ends, shortened by 3 bases and 5 bases respectively, the junction contains 17 bases. Taken from the germline V gene, the CDR1 and CDR2 loops are MDHEN and SYDVKM. The CDR3 runs 16 amino acids, cysteine and phenylalanine included. Just the 48-base CDR3 DNA is kept, in frame starting at base 1. Findings and caveats that apply to the study as a whole: Pairwise subsampling indicated that sequencing depth was expected to affect the degree of clonotype sharing among donors. When a handful of donors were compared, the shared fraction of clonotypes was around 5% for naive CD4, less than 4% for naive CD8, about 2.5% for memory CD4, and 0.35% to 0.5% for memory CD8. Naive subsets generally had larger estimated clonotype richness than memory subsets did. Because the study included only a small number of donors, the genetic and exposure-history diversity represented was limited. Even with the large sequencing depth, rarefaction of the sorted-subset datasets indicated that sequencing was incomplete. Clonotypes shared by all four sorted-subset donors showed higher generation probabilities than non-shared clonotypes. Sampling was restricted to blood, and TCR repertoires in tissues likely differ from the TCR repertoires found in blood.

Remarks on this clone: Its antigen remains unidentified. The sample holds no much larger clone one base away, and base qualities are not on file.

The donors were healthy, HIV-negative adults with no recently reported acute infections or vaccinations. Every donor was a Caucasian adult residing in Nashville, Tennessee, USA. CD4+ T cells were enriched by magnetic negative selection, after which naive cells were positively selected on CD45RA and the negative fraction was taken as the memory subset. Blood was obtained by leukapheresis, after which PBMCs were separated by Ficoll-Histopaque density gradient centrifugation and cryopreserved in liquid nitrogen vapor phase. Analytical flow cytometry was used to check the purity and quantity of each magnetically sorted T cell population. Each sorted fraction had its genomic DNA isolated and then quantified by UV absorbance on a Nanodrop 2000c. Using the deep immunoSEQ assay, multiplex PCR amplified TCR CDR3 regions from genomic DNA. For each cell subset, the extracted genomic DNA was distributed evenly across all wells of several immunoSEQ 96-well plates, and each plate served as one replicate. For sorted subsets, approximately 200 ng of genomic DNA, equivalent to roughly 30,000 T cell genomes, went into each replicate PCR. The purified libraries were quantified using a Qubit 3.0 fluorometer, sized with a Bioanalyzer 2100, and then quantified again using the KAPA Library Quantification kit. Each immunoSEQ 96-well plate was sequenced on its own single-read 150-cycle Illumina NextSeq 550 flow cell. The study's processing was this. Because the immunoSEQ output included only junctional sequences and no quality scores, the filtering could not be the same as the filtering used for full-length reads. To assign V/J genes and CDR3, sequences were annotated against IMGT germline references using PyIR, a Python wrapper for IgBLAST v1.9. Any read was removed if the V/J assignment was weak (E-value above 1e-6), the CDR3 was missing, or the read contained stop codons, out-of-frame junctions, or ambiguous translated residues. V3J clonotypes were defined as sequences sharing an identical inferred V gene, J gene, and CDR3 amino acid sequence. To compute the percentage overlap between repertoires, the number of shared unique clonotypes was divided by the size of the smaller repertoire. Repertoire richness was assessed with RTK rarefaction, the Chao1 estimator, and Recon v2.1 estimates of unobserved clonotypes. Generation probabilities were computed with OLGA for all TCRbeta clonotypes obtained by the gDNA method from several donors. Held by TCRdb, this immuneACCESS table contains in-frame sequences only and omits some clones. Under half of the omission traces to an unresolved V gene where checked; the cause of the rest is unknown. That table supplies the V and J calls and clone size; D and trimming were determined from the DNA. Here the sample has around 200,000 clones; 90% to 95% occur a single time. Roughly 0.07% of the sample is held by the ten biggest clonotypes.

The sequence joins TRBV28 to TRBJ2-1, with TRBD1 perhaps the D gene, on 5 matching bases. This clonotype was obtained from a woman younger than 45 in good health. Input material: naive CD4+ T cells sorted from blood. This specimen's cell subset or site label, interpreted: CD45RA+ positively selected. The CDR3 reads as follows: CASSFGRWGEDNEQFF. The nucleotides are TGTGCCAGCAGTTTCGGGCGCTGGGGCGAGGACAATGAGCAGTTCTTC.